The clone carrying this T cell receptor beta chain was seen many times. Its antigen is not known. This entry comes from a study of shared clonotypes between healthy human individuals. Findings and caveats of the study: Apart from blood, nothing was sampled; tissue repertoires likely differ. Owing to a small donor count, the genetic and exposure-history diversity represented was limited.

Authors' data handling: ImmunoSEQ output lacked quality scores and full-length reads, limiting matched filtering. The repertoire was sequenced with immunoSEQ multiplex PCR; TCRdb's copy has only in-frame clones and lacks some. From that table come the V and J calls and clone size; the DNA was used to work out D and trimming. The sample shows 450,000 to 500,000 clones, about 78% of them seen only once. The CDR3 length is 14 residues. The V and J ends lost 5 bases and 6 bases respectively, with 15 bases between them. Germline lookup yields CDR1 LNHDA and CDR2 SQIVND (reference sequence). This chain links TRBV19 with TRBJ2-3; no firm D call. The TCR originated in a woman aged 40-49 years in good health. Some clones in this sample may be carry-over from other donors' samples. Specimen: PBMCs. The CDR3 DNA sequence: TGTGCCAGTAGTGTAGGAACTCCTAAGGATACGCAGTATTTT. Its translation: CASSVGTPKDTQYF.